The 23 T cell receptor beta chains in this list originate from one sample, sequenced in a study of shared clonotypes between healthy human individuals. The protocol was immunoSEQ multiplex PCR, while the TCRdb copy is restricted to in-frame clones and leaves out a portion. This table has some 2 million clones, 90% to 95% appearing once. The material sequenced was naive CD4+ T cells sorted from blood. Stated subset: CD45RA+ positively selected. The receptors come from a man younger than 35 in good health.

CDR3 sequence: CSVLAETYTDTQYF. The CDR3 DNA follows: TGCAGCGTCTTAGCGGAGACCTATACAGATACGCAGTATTTT. The chain uses TRBV29-1 and TRBJ2-3; D might be TRBD2 (6 bases). V dropped 6 bases and J dropped 3 bases, with 16 bases sitting between them. This CDR3 contains 14 residues. Looked up from germline, CDR1 is SQVTM and CDR2 is ANQGSEA.

This rearrangement joins TRBV29-1 to TRBJ2-1, with no clear D. V shed 4 bases and J shed 3 bases, with 4 bases lying between them. Germline V lookup: CDR1 SQVTM, CDR2 ANQGSEA. The CDR3 length is 11 residues. CDR3 coding DNA: TGCAGCGTTGGACGCTACAATGAGCAGTTCTTC. Translating gives CSVGRYNEQFF.

The chain uses TRBV5-5 and TRBJ2-7; no clear D. V was pared by 2 bases and J by 2 bases, with 8 bases between. The length of the CDR3 is 13 residues. The germline V gene encodes CDR1 SGHKS and CDR2 YYEKEE (reference sequence). Here the CDR3 reads CASSFTKTYEQYF. CDR3 nucleotides: TGTGCCAGCAGCTTTACGAAAACCTACGAGCAGTACTTC.

This clone appeared once. V gene TRBV7-6 combines with J gene TRBJ2-1; D remains unclear. Germline-derived CDR1 and CDR2 are SGHVS and FNYEAQ. V lost 5 bases and J lost 9, with 17 bases in between. The CDR3 is 14 residues long. The CDR3 nucleotides are TGTGCCAGCAGCCCCCCCGGCGGAACTGGTGAGCAGTTCTTC. Translated: CASSPPGGTGEQFF.

Regarding this clone: This may be a read error: a much more frequent sequence differs by one nucleotide. At the DNA level, this CDR3 is encoded by other sequences in the same sample as well. The chain uses TRBV7-2 and TRBJ1-6, with unresolved D. V was clipped by 1 base and J by 6 bases, with 4 bases between them. Germline CDR1 reads SGHTA; CDR2 reads FQGNSA. This CDR3 is 13 amino acids long. The CDR3 loop is CASSLGSNSPLHF. The DNA for the CDR3 is TGTGCCAGCAGCTTAGGGAGTAATTCACCCCTCCACTTT.

This sequence joins TRBV29-1 and TRBJ2-5; the D is unclear. Germline values: CDR1 SQVTM, CDR2 ANQGSEA. The V end lost 0 bases, the J end lost 5 bases, and 10 bases lay between the germline ends. The CDR3 loop spans 13 amino acids. CDR3 coding DNA: TGCAGCGTTGAAGATCCCAGATCCGAGACCCAGTACTTC. It specifies CSVEDPRSETQYF.

In regard to this clone: Within the sample, other DNA sequences also encode this same CDR3. The gene calls are TRBV7-2 and TRBJ1-1, with TRBD1 as a possible D gene (5 bases). CDR1 and CDR2 (germline): SGHTA, FQGNSA. The CDR3 totals 13 residues. V lost 6 bases and J 2 bases, leaving 10 bases between the germline ends. CDR3: CASSRGLNTEAFF. In DNA, the CDR3 is TGTGCCAGCAGTCGGGGCCTTAACACTGAAGCTTTCTTT.

For this clone: Other DNA sequences from this sample encode an identical CDR3 as well. The chain combines TRBV7-2 with TRBJ2-7; a weak D match, TRBD2 (6 bases). The V end was cut by 1 base, the J end by 1 base, with 11 bases between. The CDR3 extends over 15 amino acids. The germline V gene has CDR1 SGHTA and CDR2 FQGNSA. The CDR3 nucleotides read TGTGCCAGCAGCTTAGTAGGAGGAGGGTCCTACGAGCAGTACTTC. It codes for CASSLVGGGSYEQYF.

This chain uses TRBV6-1 with TRBJ1-1, with 9 bases aligning to TRBD1. CDR3 size: 12 residues. V shed 5 bases, J shed 8 bases, and the junction held 3 bases outside the gene matches. CDR1 is MNHNS and CDR2 is SASEGT in the germline V gene. Written as DNA, the CDR3 is TGTGCCAGCAGTTTCGGGACAGGGGAAGCTTTCTTT. Its protein product is CASSFGTGEAFF.

The V gene is TRBV7-6, the J gene TRBJ1-1, with 7 nucleotides matching TRBD1. The ends lost 6 bases at V and 4 bases at J; junction bases unmatched: 5. The CDR3 has 13 residues. Per germline, CDR1 SGHVS and CDR2 FNYEAQ. CDR3 in amino acids: CASREQGGTEAFF. In DNA form, the CDR3 reads TGTGCCAGCAGAGAGCAGGGGGGCACTGAAGCTTTCTTT.

The chain joins TRBV7-2 to TRBJ2-7; D may be TRBD2 (6 bases). Trimming left V 4 bases short and J 2 bases short, with 9 bases between. Germline V gene sequence: CDR1 SGHTA, CDR2 FQGNSA. This CDR3 has 13 amino acids. Here the CDR3 DNA reads TGTGCCAGCAGCTGGCAGCGGGCCTACGAGCAGTACTTC. It codes for CASSWQRAYEQYF.

The chain has TRBV27 and TRBJ2-6; 7 nucleotides match TRBD1. J gave up 0 bases and V 10 bases, and 6 bases lay outside the gene matches. The CDR3 sequence is 15 residues long. Per germline, CDR1 MNHEY and CDR2 SMNVEV (reference sequence). DNA of the CDR3: TGTGCCAACCTGGACAGGCCCTCTGGGGCCAACGTCCTGACTTTC. Residues: CANLDRPSGANVLTF.

This clone was counted a single time. This chain links TRBV11-3 with TRBJ1-6, with D possibly TRBD1 on 6 matching bases. Deletions cut 2 bases from V and 9 bases from J, with 11 bases between. This CDR3 comprises 14 residues. Germline CDR1 SGHNT, CDR2 YENEEA. The CDR3 sequence is CASSLSGGGSPLHF. The CDR3 bases are TGTGCCAGCAGCTTATCCGGGGGCGGTTCACCCCTCCACTTT.

The rearrangement links TRBV4-3 to TRBJ1-3, with D possibly being TRBD1 (5 bases). CDR3 size: 15 residues. V gave up 0 bases and J gave up 8 bases, with 14 bases separating them. In germline, CDR1 is LGHNA, CDR2 YSLEER. In DNA, the CDR3 is TGCGCCAGCAGCCAAGATCCCCAGGGAGGGGACACCATATATTTT. This encodes CASSQDPQGGDTIYF.

This clone was detected only once. Within the sample, other DNA sequences also encode this same CDR3. The rearrangement joins TRBV6-5 to TRBJ2-7; TRBD2 might be the D (7 bases). Looked up from germline, CDR1 is MNHEY and CDR2 is SVGAGI. Trimming shortened V by 0 bases and J by 2 bases, and 11 bases separated the two germline ends. The CDR3 sequence is 15 residues long. CDR3 DNA: TGTGCCAGCAGTTACTCGGGGAGGGGGACCTACGAGCAGTACTTC. Protein sequence: CASSYSGRGTYEQYF.

This chain uses TRBV5-1 with TRBJ2-3; 11 bases map to TRBD1. The CDR3 contains 15 residues. Germline-derived CDR1 and CDR2 are SGHRS and YFSETQ. The V segment lost 4 bases and the J segment 4 bases; nucleotides outside the gene matches: 5. The CDR3 here is CASSPRTGGSDTQYF. As DNA, the CDR3 is TGCGCCAGCAGCCCCCGGACAGGGGGCTCAGATACGCAGTATTTT.

This chain joins TRBV9 and TRBJ1-1; weak D call: TRBD1 (6 bases). V was clipped by 0 bases and J by 7 bases, with 13 bases between them. The CDR3 has 14 residues. CDR1 SGDLS and CDR2 YYNGEE come from the germline V gene. For the CDR3, the DNA is TGTGCCAGCAGCGTAGGTACAGGGAGGGGTGAAGCTTTCTTT. Residues: CASSVGTGRGEAFF.

J is TRBJ1-2 and V is TRBV30, with 9 bases lining up with TRBD1. This CDR3 has 11 amino acids. Germline CDR1 reads GTSNPN; CDR2 reads SVGIG (reference sequence). The V segment lost 2 bases and the J segment 13 bases; nucleotides outside the gene matches: 5. CDR3 coding DNA: TGTGCCTGGAGTCCAAGGGGACAGGGCACCTTC. It yields the protein CAWSPRGQGTF.

The rearrangement links TRBV9 to TRBJ2-1; D call uncertain. The CDR3 extends over 15 amino acids. Trimming left V 4 bases short and J 0 bases short, with 11 bases between. Germline values: CDR1 SGDLS, CDR2 YYNGEE. DNA of the CDR3: TGTGCCAGCAGCTCCCGCGCCTTCTCCTACAATGAGCAGTTCTTC. It translates to CASSSRAFSYNEQFF.

V gene TRBV5-1 combines with J gene TRBJ1-1; D is possibly TRBD1 (5 bases). The CDR3 sequence is 12 residues long. Germline-derived CDR1 and CDR2 are SGHRS and YFSETQ. V dropped 5 bases and J dropped 2 bases, with 7 bases sitting between them. The CDR3 spells CASRQDNTEAFF. The DNA of the CDR3 is TGCGCCAGCAGACAGGATAACACTGAAGCTTTCTTT.

The chain joins TRBV6-1 to TRBJ1-5; D is uncertain. Deletions cut 8 bases from V and 4 bases from J, with 9 bases between. The germline gives CDR1 MNHNS, CDR2 SASEGT. The CDR3 length is 12 residues. The CDR3 region is CASFGLNQPQHF. The CDR3 nucleotides read TGTGCCAGCTTTGGGTTGAATCAGCCCCAGCATTTT.

The chain uses TRBV19 and TRBJ1-5, with 7 bases lining up with TRBD1. After removal of 3 bases from V and 7 bases from J, the junction contained 12 bases not matched to a gene. The CDR3 runs 16 residues. CDR1 and CDR2 (germline): LNHDA, SQIVND (reference sequence). Here the CDR3 reads CASSILGAGGMQPQHF. For the CDR3, the DNA is TGTGCCAGTAGTATTCTAGGGGCAGGGGGGATGCAGCCCCAGCATTTT.

CDR3 in DNA: TGTGCCAGCAGCTCCCCTCCCGGAGGGGCCAACGTCCTGACTTTC. This translates into CASSSPPGGANVLTF. The genes are TRBV7-3 and TRBJ2-6; D is unclear. Trimming took off 4 bases at V and 4 bases at J, with 11 bases between the two ends. This CDR3 region has 15 residues. Germline V gene data show CDR1 as SGHTA and CDR2 as FQGTGA. Full variable domain (missing parts from reference TRBV7-3 and TRBJ2-6): GAGVSQTPSNKVTEKGKYVELRCDPISGHTALYWYRQSLGQGPEFLIYFQGTGAADDSGLPNDRFFAVRPEGSVSTLKIQRTERGDSAVYLCASSSPPGGANVLTFGAGSRLTVL.